A single sample gave rise to the 26 T cell receptor beta chains below, sequenced in a study of T cell repertoires in cytomegalovirus infection. The antigens these receptors bind are not known. TCRdb re-called the reads through MiXCR, storing one row per CDR3 protein. The sample holds tens of thousands of distinct CDR3 sequences; roughly 28% are singletons and the top ten take roughly three fifths. This specimen was CD8+ T cells from cultured PBMCs, taken from culture after CMV antigen stimulation. The receptor source for this set is a human donor in good health (CMV status not recorded). Some clones in this sample may be carry-over from other donors' samples.

The chain has TRBV7-2 and TRBJ2-5; 10 bases map to TRBD1. The CDR3 consists of 16 residues. V shed 3 bases and J 5 bases; nucleotides not matched to a gene: 9. Germline values: CDR1 SGHTA, CDR2 FQGNSA. The CDR3 DNA follows: TGTGCCAGCAGCTTGGAGCGGACAGGGGGACAGGAGACCCAGTACTTC. Its protein is CASSLERTGGQETQYF.

This rearrangement joins TRBV27 to TRBJ2-1; D remains unclear. This CDR3 is built from 13 residues. CDR1 and CDR2 from the germline V gene are MNHEY and SMNVEV (reference sequence). V was cut by 0 bases and J by 9 bases, with 9 bases left in between. The DNA of the CDR3 is TGTGCCAGCAGTTTATCGGCTAGGAGTGAGCAGTTCTTC. Translated, it gives CASSLSARSEQFF.

The chain carries TRBV2 and TRBJ2-7; a possible D gene is TRBD1 (5 bases). This CDR3 is built from 11 residues. Between the trimmed V and J ends, which lost 8 bases and 5 bases, there was a span of 10 bases. Germline V CDR1 and CDR2: SNHLY, FYNNEI. This CDR3 is CASGRQNEQYF. Here the CDR3 DNA reads TGTGCCAGCGGTAGACAGAACGAGCAGTACTTC.

This clonotype was seen repeatedly, ten times or more. Here the CDR3 DNA reads TGTGCCAGTAGTATGGAGGCAGGGCCAGATACGCAGTATTTT. Protein sequence: CASSMEAGPDTQYF. This chain joins TRBV19 and TRBJ2-3; D tentatively fits TRBD1 or TRBD2 (5 bases each). The CDR3 loop spans 14 amino acids. Between the trimmed V and J ends, which lost 3 bases and 4 bases, there was a span of 11 bases. The germline V gene encodes CDR1 LNHDA and CDR2 SQIVND (reference sequence).

This clonotype appeared a few times. The chain combines TRBV18 with TRBJ1-4; no firm D call. The CDR3 length is 13 residues. Trimming took off 3 bases at V and 7 bases at J, with 9 bases between the two ends. Germline loops: CDR1 KGHSH, CDR2 LQKENI. The CDR3 DNA is TGTGCCAGCTCACCGAAGAGGGCTGAAAAACTGTTTTTT. Amino acids: CASSPKRAEKLFF. The full variable domain, in which reference TRBV18 and TRBJ1-4 provide the parts outside the CDR3, is NAGVMQNPRHLVRRRGQEARLRCSPMKGHSHVYWYRQLPEEGLKFMVYLQKENIIDESGMPKERFSAEFPKEGPSILRIQQVVRGDSAAYFCASSPKRAEKLFFGSGTQLSVL.

J is TRBJ2-1 and V is TRBV19, with 8 bases identical to TRBD2. The CDR3 sequence is 15 residues long. Germline loops: CDR1 LNHDA, CDR2 SQIVND (reference sequence). The J segment lost 8 bases and the V segment lost 5 bases, leaving 11 bases of the junction unmatched. In nucleotides, the CDR3 is TGTGCCAGTAGTGCTAGAGCGGGAGATTCAGATGAGCAGTTCTTC. It yields the protein CASSARAGDSDEQFF.

The table lists this clonotype with many counts. The rearrangement joins TRBV5-6 to TRBJ1-1, with D uncertain. Germline lookup yields CDR1 SGHDT and CDR2 YYEEEE. The CDR3 runs 12 residues. V lost 6 bases and J 7 bases, leaving 13 bases between the germline ends. CDR3 sequence reads: CASIEFGGEAFF. CDR3 in DNA: TGTGCCAGCATCGAATTTGGAGGTGAAGCTTTCTTT.

This clonotype has more than one count but fewer than ten. The CDR3 loop is CASSLAMAASTGELFF. CDR3 nucleotides: TGTGCCAGCAGCTTGGCCATGGCAGCGAGCACCGGGGAGCTGTTTTTT. The V call is TRBV5-6, the J call TRBJ2-2; D unresolved. The germline V and J ends were trimmed by 0 bases and 4 bases, with 13 bases remaining between them. The CDR3 is 16 amino acids. CDR1 is SGHDT, CDR2 YYEEEE, per germline.

This clonotype appeared a few times. V is TRBV12-3 or TRBV12-4 and J is TRBJ1-5, with 7 bases identical to TRBD1. The length of the CDR3 is 15 residues. V was pared by 5 bases and J by 4 bases, with 8 bases of the junction left unmatched. CDR3: CASSQQGFVNQPQHF. CDR3 DNA: TGTGCCAGCAGTCAACAGGGGTTTGTTAATCAGCCCCAGCATTTT.

In its sample, this clonotype was seen many times. The chain has TRBV7-8 and TRBJ2-5; 7 bases agree with TRBD1. V trimming: 4 bases; J trimming: 4 bases; junction bases outside the gene matches: 9. The CDR3 has 15 residues. Per the germline V gene, CDR1 is SGHVS and CDR2 is FQNEAQ. The CDR3 is CASSYTGQPSETQYF. The CDR3 nucleotides read TGTGCCAGCAGCTACACGGGACAGCCCTCAGAGACCCAGTACTTC.

The table lists this clonotype with a few counts. The chain has TRBV5-4 and TRBJ1-1; D is undetermined. CDR3 length: 11 residues. Between the trimmed V and J ends, which lost 4 bases and 3 bases, there was a span of 4 bases. The germline V gene has CDR1 SGHNT and CDR2 YYREEE (reference sequence). The CDR3 DNA reads TGTGCCAGCAGCGAGGACACTGAAGCTTTCTTT. Amino acid sequence: CASSEDTEAFF.

The rearrangement uses TRBV2 and TRBJ1-1, with D possibly being TRBD1 (5 bases). The CDR3 is 15 residues long. The V end lost 9 bases, the J end lost 3 bases, and 20 bases lay between the germline ends. Germline CDR1 and CDR2: SNHLY and FYNNEI. The CDR3 coding sequence is TGTGCCAGACGCAGGGCACCTGGGTGGGACACTGAAGCTTTCTTT. The encoded protein is CARRRAPGWDTEAFF.

This clonotype was picked up a small number of times. The chain combines TRBV19 with TRBJ1-1; D is ambiguous. The V end was cut by 7 bases, the J end by 5 bases, with 20 bases between. Per germline, CDR1 LNHDA and CDR2 SQIVND (reference sequence). This CDR3 is built from 15 residues. CDR3 loop: CASTPTGLPWTEAFF. Written as DNA, the CDR3 is TGTGCCAGTACCCCCACTGGCCTCCCCTGGACTGAAGCTTTCTTT.

V and J are TRBV7-6 and TRBJ1-3, with D perhaps TRBD1 (5 bases). CDR1 SGHVS and CDR2 FNYEAQ come from the germline V gene. The CDR3 runs to 17 residues. The V gene lost 3 bases and the J gene lost 1 base, with 16 bases spanning the gap. The CDR3 sequence: CASSFWGGRESGNTIYF. CDR3 DNA sequence: TGTGCCAGCAGCTTTTGGGGGGGTCGCGAGTCTGGAAACACCATATATTTT.

At least ten counts were recorded for this clonotype. This chain uses TRBV6-1 with TRBJ1-5, with a tentative D call TRBD1 (6 bases). The germline V and J ends were trimmed by 2 bases and 5 bases, with 16 bases remaining between them. The germline V gene encodes CDR1 MNHNS and CDR2 SASEGT. The CDR3 loop spans 16 amino acids. The CDR3 spells CASSESGSQGYQPQHF. The CDR3 coding sequence is TGTGCCAGCAGTGAATCGGGTTCACAGGGTTATCAGCCCCAGCATTTT.

At least ten counts were recorded for this clonotype. The chain uses TRBV7-2 and TRBJ2-1; D not resolved. The CDR3 has 12 residues. Trimming cost V 6 bases and J 9 bases, with 12 bases left between them. The germline V gene has CDR1 SGHTA and CDR2 FQGNSA. CDR3 nucleotide sequence: TGTGCCAGCAGTTATGGTAGTGGTGAGCAGTTCTTC. Amino acids: CASSYGSGEQFF. Looking up the rest from reference TRBV7-2 and TRBJ2-1 gives the full variable domain: GAGVSQSPSNKVTEKGKDVELRCDPISGHTALYWYRQSLGQGLEFLIYFQGNSAPDKSGLPSDRFSAERTGGSVSTLTIQRTQQEDSAVYLCASSYGSGEQFFGPGTRLTVL.

Note on this clonotype: This may come from a read error, since a much larger clone is one base off. The chain has TRBV5-6 and TRBJ1-5, with unresolved D. Germline values: CDR1 SGHDT, CDR2 YYEEEE. The CDR3 consists of 14 residues. CDR3 nucleotides: TGTGCCAGCAGCTTATCTCAGCCCAATCAGCCCCAGCGTTTT. This sequence encodes CASSLSQPNQPQRF.

This rearrangement joins TRBV7-9 to TRBJ2-1; 9 bases are a match to TRBD1. The CDR3 has 15 residues. Trimming removed 5 bases from V and 6 bases from J; junction bases left unmatched: 8. CDR1 and CDR2 from the germline V gene are SEHNR and FQNEAQ (reference sequence). CDR3 amino acids: CASSPWDRVINEQFF. DNA for the CDR3: TGTGCCAGCAGCCCCTGGGACAGGGTGATCAATGAGCAGTTCTTC. The full variable domain, completed using reference TRBV7-9 and TRBJ2-1, is DTGVSQNPRHKITKRGQNVTFRCDPISEHNRLYWYRQTLGQGPEFLTYFQNEAQLEKSRLLSDRFSAERPKGSFSTLEIQRTEQGDSAMYLCASSPWDRVINEQFFGPGTRLTVL.

The sample holds one count of this clonotype. The V gene is TRBV10-2, the J gene TRBJ2-1, with D possibly TRBD2 on 7 matching bases. Germline CDR1 and CDR2: WSHSY and SAAADI. CDR3 length equals 14 residues. Trimming removed 10 bases from V and 6 bases from J, with 19 bases in between. This CDR3 reads CATRLGGGPNEQFF. The CDR3 DNA follows: TGCGCCACCCGGTTGGGGGGGGGCCCCAATGAGCAGTTCTTC.

This clonotype was recorded many times. This rearrangement joins TRBV7-8 to TRBJ2-7; 9 bases map to TRBD2. J lost 0 bases, V lost 4 bases, and 10 bases had no gene match. CDR3 length: 17 amino acids. The germline CDR1 and CDR2 sequences are SGHVS and FQNEAQ. The CDR3 spells CASSSPGGTSYSYEQYF. Here the CDR3 DNA reads TGTGCCAGCAGCTCCCCTGGGGGGACTAGCTACTCCTACGAGCAGTACTTC.

This clonotype was detected a few times. The chain links TRBV6-6 to TRBJ2-5, with a tentative D call TRBD2 (5 bases). This CDR3 has 15 amino acids. V was pared by 0 bases and J by 5 bases, with 13 bases between. Germline CDR1 is MNHNY and CDR2 is SVGAGI (reference sequence). CDR3 loop: CASSYSRGIGETQYF. In DNA, the CDR3 is TGTGCCAGCAGTTACTCCCGGGGAATTGGCGAGACCCAGTACTTC.

Regarding this clonotype: Being one base from a much bigger clone, this may be a read error. The V gene is TRBV6-8, the J gene TRBJ2-6; D is uncertain. Looked up from germline, CDR1 is MNHGY and CDR2 is SAAAGT. CDR3 length: 12 amino acids. Trimming took off 7 bases at V and 2 bases at J, with 3 bases between the two ends. In DNA, the CDR3 is TGTGCCAGCAAGGCTGGGGCCAACGTCCTGACTTTC. It codes for CASKAGANVLTF.

A few counts support this clonotype. The V and J genes are TRBV28 and TRBJ2-3; the match to TRBD2 covers 7 bases. The length of the CDR3 is 16 residues. Trimming removed 5 bases from V and 5 bases from J; junction bases left unmatched: 13. CDR1 MDHEN and CDR2 SYDVKM come from the germline V gene. CDR3 sequence: CASSRPAGTLEDTQYF. Here the CDR3 DNA reads TGTGCCAGCAGTCGACCAGCGGGGACCCTGGAAGATACGCAGTATTTT.

This clonotype was recorded a few times. The CDR3 region has the DNA TGTGCCAGCAGCTTGCCAGGGTACCACGAGCAGTACTTC. Amino acids: CASSLPGYHEQYF. This sequence joins TRBV5-8 and TRBJ2-7, with D possibly matching TRBD1 (5 bases). V was pared by 1 base and J by 5 bases, with 10 bases between. This CDR3 spans 13 amino acids. Germline V gene lookup returns CDR1 SGHTS and CDR2 YDEGEE.

J is TRBJ2-7 and V is TRBV20-1; 13 bases are a match to TRBD2. Germline trimming cut 0 bases from V and 3 bases from J; bases unmatched to any gene: 11. Germline assignment: CDR1 DFQATT and CDR2 SNEGSKA (reference sequence). The CDR3 consists of 18 residues. The CDR3 DNA follows: TGCAGTGCTAGAGAAAGGGGACTAGCGGGGAATACCTACTACGAGCAGTACTTC. Translating it yields CSARERGLAGNTYYEQYF.

The J gene is TRBJ2-7, the V gene TRBV19, with TRBD1 as a possible D gene (6 bases). The CDR3 is made up of 14 amino acids. Germline lookup yields CDR1 LNHDA and CDR2 SQIVND (reference sequence). The V end was cut by 5 bases, the J end by 2 bases, with 13 bases between. CDR3 DNA: TGTGCCAGTAGTTCGGGACATTCTACCTACGAGCAGTACTTC. Translating gives CASSSGHSTYEQYF.